This T cell receptor beta chain is drawn from a study of blood T cell repertoires in COVID-19 (dated by TCRdb to 2019 to 2021). In the study overall: Samples from collaborators originated in the United States, Italy and Spain and spanned both the acute and convalescent phases of COVID-19. The samples were drawn from two sources: the first 160 participants of the ongoing ImmuneRACE study, and over 950 subjects contributed by 6 global collaborators. The repertoires were released in a freely available public database intended as a resource for research on the immune response to SARS-CoV-2. Where available, HLA class I and class II types were obtained from metadata supplied by the sample provider rather than from assay-based typing. Deeply sampled blood TCRbeta repertoires from subjects exposed to, actively infected with, or recovered from COVID-19 were included in the dataset. Sample metadata almost always included a de-identified subject ID, COVID-19 status, age in years and sex. The material from the prospective study consisted of cDNA or gDNA derived from T cells, B-cell-depleted T cells, or PBMCs. What the work shows at the level of the full study, not this receptor alone: How much clinical and demographic metadata was included differed by source and by participant, and the metadata was provided uncurated.

The immunoSEQ Assay, a bias-controlled multiplex PCR, was used to amplify TCRbeta CDR3 regions from genomic DNA. The paper's data handling went like this. Nucleated cell counts per sample were estimated from amplification of reference gene primers within the assay. Sequence reads were collapsed and filtered to measure the absolute abundance of every unique TCRbeta CDR3 rearrangement. For each sample, productive Simpson clonality was calculated as the square root of Simpson's diversity index across productive rearrangements. Drawn from immuneACCESS, this table holds only the in-frame rearrangements with V and J called that TCRdb kept. Clones are partly lost; checked studies trace under half to an unresolved V gene and leave the rest unexplained. V and J calls and clone size are given by that table; D and trimming were obtained from the DNA. This sample comprises 65,000 to 90,000 clones, about nine tenths of them detected only once. Of the sample, roughly a tenth falls within the top ten clones.

Points on this clone: Its specific antigen is unknown. Base qualities are not recorded, but no much larger clone differs from it by a single base.

Whole blood was collected in K2EDTA tubes by collaborating institutions according to the institutions' own protocols. Collaborator samples were shipped for TCRbeta analysis as frozen whole blood, isolated PBMCs, or DNA extracted from either sample type. From the cysteine through the phenylalanine, the CDR3 covers 15 amino acids. Just the 45-base CDR3 DNA is kept, in frame starting at base 1. Germline trimming amounts to 5 bases on V and 10 bases on J, with 12 as the count of junction bases outside the gene matches. The germline V gene yields SGHDT for CDR1 and YYEEEE for CDR2. The chain joins TRBV5-6 to TRBJ1-6, and TRBD1 aligns with 7 junction nucleotides. The sample was peripheral blood. The sequence was collected from a woman aged 18-35 years with acute or convalescent COVID-19. The CDR3 has the sequence CASRHGQASGSPLHF. The DNA is as follows: TGTGCCAGCAGACACGGACAGGCCTCGGGGTCACCCCTCCACTTT.